This T cell receptor beta chain was identified during a study of blood T cell repertoires in COVID-19. Overall study: Both acute and convalescent COVID-19 samples were obtained from the United States, Italy and Spain.

Sequencing was performed with immunoSEQ multiplex PCR; in TCRdb, only in-frame clones are kept and a portion is missing. The data show about 59,000 clones, 75% to 85% seen once. V was shortened by 2 bases and J by 2 bases, with 13 bases between the two germline ends. This CDR3 has 15 residues. Germline CDR1 reads MNHEY; CDR2 reads SMNVEV (reference sequence). The TCR originated in a human donor in a cohort sampled during active COVID-19. Source material: peripheral blood. The chain links TRBV27 to TRBJ2-7; D may be TRBD1 (6 bases). CDR3 loop: CASSLLGGPAYEQYF. CDR3 in DNA: TGTGCCAGCAGTTTACTAGGGGGTCCCGCCTACGAGCAGTACTTC.